Included here is one T cell receptor (beta chain) sequence, with context. By its share of the sample, this clone is medium-sized (0.01 to 0.1%). Its recognized antigen is unknown. No clone much larger than this one lies a single base away; base qualities are absent. CDR1 and CDR2 (LNHDA, SQIVND) derive from the germline V gene (reference sequence). Reading from cysteine to phenylalanine, the CDR3 counts 15 amino acids. Solely the CDR3 DNA is kept, with 45 bases framed from the first base. A distance of 17 bases separates the germline ends of V and J, which lose 6 bases and 5 bases respectively. This record belongs to a study of cytotoxic CD8 clonotypes in ibrutinib-treated CLL (dated by TCRdb to the early 2020s). Some background on the complete study: The cohort was composed of 11 relapsed/refractory and fewer than 16 treatment-naive patients; IGHV unmutated status was identified in approximately 17 patients. An average of approximately 260,000 productive templates and some 99,000 productive rearrangements was obtained per sample. Cryopreserved peripheral blood mononuclear cells were obtained prior to treatment, at the time of response, and at either disease progression or sustained remission. Partial responses were observed in roughly 24 patients and complete responses in 2; after a median follow-up of around 68 months, remission was maintained in approximately 14 patients and progression was observed in about twelve. Longitudinal samples were available for about 30% of the 86 trial participants. Response samples were obtained after a median of around 11 months of treatment, with a range of roughly 6 to 40 months. Every sample from remission and from progressive disease was obtained while the patients were still on ibrutinib. Beyond this particular receptor, the publication reports: Public clonotypes were rare and either shrank or stayed stable during treatment, and the rise in clonality at ibrutinib response reflected expansion of private clonotypes. Sampling times were not matched between patients in sustained remission and patients whose disease was progressing, and lymph node repertoires were not examined. At ibrutinib response clonality went up, during sustained remission it held steady, and at progression it dropped back toward baseline. Baseline clonality was found to be higher than that of age-matched healthy donors and was strongly correlated with circulating CD8+ T-cell counts.

The meaning of the sample's time point label: approximately 25 months on ibrutinib. For TCR beta library preparation, roughly 2 micrograms of genomic DNA was extracted from cryopreserved PBMCs. Longitudinal blood samples from CLL patients on ibrutinib monotherapy underwent high-throughput TCR beta sequencing. Patients were enrolled in a phase 2 open-label single-center ibrutinib monotherapy trial. The goal of deep resolution MiSeq sequencing was a depth between 1 in 1 million and 1 in 200,000 T cells, and coverage averaged 10x per clonotype. TCR beta libraries were generated with the immunoSEQ hsTCRB Kit. In the paper's pipeline: The data were analyzed with ImmunoSEQ Analyzer and ImmunoSEQ Data Assistant, and V, D and J gene assignments followed IMGT definitions. Clonality, which ranges from 0 to 1, was calculated as one minus the normalized Shannon entropy of productive rearrangement frequencies. Public clonotype analysis was restricted to overrepresented clonotypes comprising at least 0.05% of each patient's repertoire. Approximately 12 repertoires from age-matched healthy donors, obtained from immuneACCESS, served as clonality controls. TCRdb obtained this table from immuneACCESS and retained in-frame rearrangements with V and J assigned. These tables miss some clones; where compared with another copy, unresolved V genes account for less than half of the shortfall, and the remainder is unexplained. V and J calls and clone size come straight from that table; D and trimming were deduced from the DNA. A total of roughly 150,000 clones appear in this sample, 84% of them only once. The ten top clones hold roughly 4.6% of the sample.

The receptor was derived from a human donor with chronic lymphocytic leukemia. Specimen: PBMCs, collected after 24 months of ibrutinib treatment. The chain uses TRBV19 and TRBJ1-5, with no confidently assigned D gene. The DNA sequence reads TGTGCCAGTAGCGCCCGGACCAGGATTTATCAGCCCCAGCATTTT. This yields the protein CASSARTRIYQPQHF.